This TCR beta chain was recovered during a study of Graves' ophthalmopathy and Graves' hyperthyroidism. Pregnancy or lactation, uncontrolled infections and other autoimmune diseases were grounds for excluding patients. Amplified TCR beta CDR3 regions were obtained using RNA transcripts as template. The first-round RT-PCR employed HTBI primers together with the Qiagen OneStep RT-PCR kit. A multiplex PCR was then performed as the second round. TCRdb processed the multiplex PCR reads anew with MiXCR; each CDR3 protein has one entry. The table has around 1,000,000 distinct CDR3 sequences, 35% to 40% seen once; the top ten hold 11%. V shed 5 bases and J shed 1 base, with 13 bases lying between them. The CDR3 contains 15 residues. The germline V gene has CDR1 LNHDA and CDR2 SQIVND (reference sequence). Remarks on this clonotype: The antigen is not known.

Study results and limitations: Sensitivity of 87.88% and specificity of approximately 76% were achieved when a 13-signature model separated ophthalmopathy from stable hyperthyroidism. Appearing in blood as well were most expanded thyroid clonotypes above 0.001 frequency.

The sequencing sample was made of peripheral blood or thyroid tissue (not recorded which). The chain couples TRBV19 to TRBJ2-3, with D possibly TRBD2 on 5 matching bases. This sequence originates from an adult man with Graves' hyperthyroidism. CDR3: CASSLGGWGTDTQYF. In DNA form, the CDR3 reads TGTGCCAGTAGTTTAGGAGGCTGGGGCACAGATACGCAGTATTTT.